This T cell receptor (beta chain) was retrieved from a study of post-analysis software for immune sequencing data. For the study at large: Recorded disease courses covered relapsing-remitting, secondary progressive and progressive-relapsing multiple sclerosis. Some patients had no subtype annotation.

Prepared libraries of TCR beta cDNA carried unique molecular identifiers. The T cell input of roughly 0.9 to 11 million gave 400,000 to 500,000 cDNA molecules. TCRdb reprocessed the PCR reads via MiXCR and lists one record per CDR3 protein. The sample includes hundreds of thousands of distinct CDR3 sequences, approximately 30% of them seen just once. The CDR3 is 13 amino acids. V lost 7 bases and J 3 bases, leaving 12 bases between the germline ends. On this clonotype: What it binds is not known.

Study-level findings and limits: Included in a set of roughly five TRBV segments more frequent in patients than controls were TRBV5-6, TRBV5-1 and TRBV20-1. Patients with multiple sclerosis recorded significantly lower normalized Chao1 diversity than controls, the study found.

Sequencing was performed on blood. The clonotype was recovered from a girl between 5 and 17 years old with multiple sclerosis. The chain uses TRBV12-3 or TRBV12-4 and TRBJ1-1; no reliable D call. This CDR3 reads CASTLDGYTEAFF. CDR3 nucleotide sequence: TGTGCCAGCACGCTGGACGGATACACTGAAGCTTTCTTT.